This T cell receptor beta chain was captured by sequencing in a study of immune characteristics of hereditary and idiopathic chronic pancreatitis. About this clone: As yet, its antigen is unknown.

CDR3 length equals 13 residues. Germline V gene sequence: CDR1 MNHEY, CDR2 SVGAGI. V lost 10 bases and J lost 11, with 24 bases in between. Study outcomes and limitations: Chronic pancreatitis from alcohol use was left out of the study. Immune findings may reflect disease duration, since tissue was only from TPIAT.

The pancreas tissue came from patients undergoing total pancreatectomy with islet autotransplantation. Generated by immunoSEQ multiplex PCR, the TCRdb table keeps only in-frame clones and is missing some. The profile shows more than 8,500 clones, about four fifths of them singletons. This clonotype was obtained from a human donor with chronic pancreatitis. J is TRBJ2-7 and V is TRBV6-5; perhaps TRBD2 as D (5 bases). Sequenced input: pancreas tissue with idiopathic chronic pancreatitis. CDR3 nucleotides: TGTGCCACACGTGGACGAACTAGTGCCCCGGAGTACTTC. Its translation is CATRGRTSAPEYF.